The 10 T cell receptor beta chains below come from one sample, sequenced in a study of beta chain features in type 1 diabetes. Of the isolated RNA, all was reverse transcribed, and so the sequenced material was expressed TCRB transcripts. Clones were sequenced by immunoSEQ multiplex PCR, and TCRdb holds only the in-frame ones, with some missing. The sample carries about 240,000 clones, 27% recorded once. Sequencing input: central memory CD4+ T cells from blood. The receptors derive from a man younger than 40 in good health.

This clone appeared a few times. This chain joins TRBV7-9 and TRBJ2-1; the match to TRBD2 covers 7 bases. Germline V gives CDR1 SEHNR, CDR2 FQNEAQ (reference sequence). Trimming took 1 base from V and 2 from J; bases not matched to a gene: 2. CDR3 length: 15 amino acids. The CDR3: CASSLDAGAYNEQFF. The CDR3 DNA sequence: TGTGCCAGCAGCTTAGATGCGGGGGCCTACAATGAGCAGTTCTTC. Complete variable domain (other parts from reference TRBV7-9 and TRBJ2-1): DTGVSQNPRHKITKRGQNVTFRCDPISEHNRLYWYRQTLGQGPEFLTYFQNEAQLEKSRLLSDRFSAERPKGSFSTLEIQRTEQGDSAMYLCASSLDAGAYNEQFFGPGTRLTVL.

The chain employs TRBV5-1 and TRBJ2-5; the D gene is possibly TRBD1 (6 bases). Trimming shortened V by 0 bases and J by 2 bases, and 11 bases separated the two germline ends. The CDR3 contains 15 residues. The germline gives CDR1 SGHRS, CDR2 YFSETQ. CDR3 protein: CASSLEGHRQETQYF. The CDR3 bases are TGCGCCAGCAGCTTGGAGGGACACCGACAAGAGACCCAGTACTTC.

This chain joins TRBV6-5 and TRBJ1-2; D is perhaps TRBD1 (5 bases). Trimming cost V 7 bases and J 4 bases, with 16 bases left between them. Germline values: CDR1 MNHEY, CDR2 SVGAGI. This CDR3 region has 14 residues. Here the CDR3 reads CASTLGVRSYGYTF. CDR3 DNA: TGTGCCAGCACTCTAGGGGTCAGGTCCTATGGCTACACCTTC.

The chain recombines TRBV2 with TRBJ2-1; D is unresolved. The germline CDR1 and CDR2 sequences are SNHLY and FYNNEI. The CDR3 is 16 amino acids. The V and J ends lost 4 bases and 0 bases respectively, with 13 bases between them. DNA for the CDR3: TGTGCCAGCAGTGGGGCCCTTACAAGCTCCTACAATGAGCAGTTCTTC. Amino acids: CASSGALTSSYNEQFF. Full variable domain (outside the CDR3, taken from reference TRBV2 and TRBJ2-1): EPEVTQTPSHQVTQMGQEVILRCVPISNHLYFYWYRQILGQKVEFLVSFYNNEISEKSEIFDDQFSVERPDGSNFTLKIRSTKLEDSAMYFCASSGALTSSYNEQFFGPGTRLTVL.

The rearrangement joins TRBV30 to TRBJ1-2, with D hard to call. V lost 0 bases to trimming and J lost 8 bases, with 10 bases between them. Germline-derived CDR1 and CDR2 are GTSNPN and SVGIG (reference sequence). The CDR3 loop spans 12 amino acids. Here the CDR3 DNA reads TGTGCCTGGAGTGTATCCGGGGAAGGCTACACCTTC. Amino acids: CAWSVSGEGYTF.

This clone was detected a few times. The chain combines TRBV29-1 with TRBJ2-1, with 11 nucleotides matching TRBD2. CDR1 and CDR2 (germline): SQVTM, ANQGSEA. Trimming at V came to 7 bases and at J to 4 bases, leaving 12 bases not matched to a gene. The CDR3 spans 16 residues. CDR3 protein: CSADITGTSGYNEQFF. The CDR3 DNA reads TGCAGCGCCGACATAACCGGGACTAGCGGATACAATGAGCAGTTCTTC.

The chain is built from TRBV2 and TRBJ2-7, with 11 bases fitting TRBD2. CDR1 SNHLY and CDR2 FYNNEI come from the germline V gene. CDR3 length equals 14 residues. J lost 7 bases, V lost 4 bases, and 6 bases had no gene match. For the CDR3, the DNA is TGTGCCAGCAGTGGACTAGCGGGGCGTAGGGAGCAGTACTTC. This encodes CASSGLAGRREQYF.

This clone turned up a few times. V gene TRBV15 combines with J gene TRBJ2-5; TRBD2 might be the D (5 bases). CDR3 length equals 16 residues. V was cut by 3 bases and J by 5 bases, with 19 bases left in between. Germline V gene data show CDR1 as LNHNV and CDR2 as YYDKDF (reference sequence). CDR3 protein: CATSSTSPAPGETQYF. In DNA form, the CDR3 reads TGTGCCACCAGCAGTACTTCTCCGGCCCCGGGGGAGACCCAGTACTTC.

This chain joins TRBV7-9 and TRBJ1-4; D call uncertain. Germline V CDR1 and CDR2: SEHNR, FQNEAQ (reference sequence). The CDR3 has 15 residues. V was shortened by 0 bases and J by 8 bases, with 13 bases between the two germline ends. The CDR3 bases are TGTGCCAGCAGCTTAGCGGCGGGGAAAGGCGAAAAACTGTTTTTT. Amino acid sequence: CASSLAAGKGEKLFF.

This clone was recorded a few times. V usage is TRBV11-2 and J usage is TRBJ2-3, with a possible D match to TRBD2 (6 bases). The V gene lost 5 bases and the J gene lost 0 bases, with 18 bases spanning the gap. Germline V gene data show CDR1 as SGHAT and CDR2 as FQNNGV. The CDR3 is 17 amino acids. The DNA for the CDR3 is TGTGCCAGCAGCGCACGAACGCGGGGTGCTAGCACAGATACGCAGTATTTT. Translation: CASSARTRGASTDTQYF.